A single sample is the source of the 26 T cell receptor beta chains below, sequenced in a study of blood T cell repertoires in COVID-19. The method was immunoSEQ multiplex PCR; TCRdb's version includes in-frame clones alone and lacks a portion of them. The sample shows 150,000 or so clones, roughly 90% of them seen only once. The sequenced material came from PBMCs or T cells enriched from blood (not recorded which). These receptors were taken from a woman in her thirties with acute COVID-19.

J is TRBJ2-7 and V is TRBV10-3; 8 bases align to TRBD1. This CDR3 contains 12 residues. Germline V gene data show CDR1 as ENHRY and CDR2 as SYGVKD. The V gene end was trimmed by 10 bases and the J gene end by 6 bases; junction bases not matched to a gene: 8. The CDR3: CATEEQGGEQYF. The CDR3 nucleotides are TGTGCCACAGAAGAACAGGGGGGCGAGCAGTACTTC.

This chain connects TRBV6-5 to TRBJ2-7, with a possible D match to TRBD2 (6 bases). Trimming cost V 2 bases and J 7 bases, with 18 bases left between them. Germline assignment: CDR1 MNHEY and CDR2 SVGAGI. This CDR3 comprises 15 residues. CDR3 DNA: TGTGCCAGCAGTTACGGTGTTAGCGCTGGGGGGGAGCAGTACTTC. Translated, it gives CASSYGVSAGGEQYF.

The gene calls are TRBV4-3 and TRBJ2-7; possibly TRBD2 for D (6 bases). Per the germline V gene, CDR1 is LGHNA and CDR2 is YSLEER. The CDR3 consists of 15 residues. V shed 4 bases and J shed 2 bases, with 15 bases lying between them. CDR3 in amino acids: CASSPLLGGAYEQYF. The CDR3 DNA sequence: TGCGCCAGCAGCCCGCTCCTTGGCGGGGCCTACGAGCAGTACTTC.

This clone was seen a single time. This chain uses TRBV28 with TRBJ1-1; D perhaps matches TRBD1 (5 bases). CDR1 is MDHEN and CDR2 is SYDVKM in the germline V gene. Trimming cost V 7 bases and J 0 bases, with 9 bases left between them. This CDR3 contains 13 residues. CDR3 sequence (DNA): TGTGCCAGCACCATAGGGGTGAACACTGAAGCTTTCTTT. It translates to CASTIGVNTEAFF.

The chain employs TRBV15 and TRBJ1-6; maybe TRBD1 (5 bases). The CDR3 spans 16 residues. CDR1 LNHNV and CDR2 YYDKDF come from the germline V gene (reference sequence). Trimming cost V 2 bases and J 10 bases, with 18 bases left between them. The CDR3 DNA sequence: TGTGCCACCAGCAGAACAACGGGGGGAGTCGAATCACCCCTCCACTTT. It is translated as CATSRTTGGVESPLHF.

This clone was detected only a few times. This chain joins TRBV5-1 and TRBJ1-1, with no clear D. Germline CDR1 and CDR2: SGHRS and YFSETQ. Trimming pared 0 bases from V and 0 bases from J, leaving 6 bases between. CDR3 length: 14 amino acids. This chain's CDR3 is CASSLGHLNTEAFF. The CDR3 nucleotides read TGCGCCAGCAGCTTGGGACATTTGAACACTGAAGCTTTCTTT.

This sequence joins TRBV21-1 and TRBJ1-5; whether TRBD1, the table's D call, matches the DNA was not checked. TRBV21-1 counts as a pseudogene. The CDR3 sequence is 17 residues long. CDR3 nucleotides: TGTGCCAGCAGCAAAGGCTCGCAGGGAAGAGGGGGTCAGCCCCAGCATTTT. This gives the protein CASSKGSQGRGGQPQHF.

This chain connects TRBV28 to TRBJ2-7, with 8 positions matching TRBD2. The CDR3 has 14 residues. V lost 6 bases to trimming and J lost 4 bases; unmatched junction nucleotides: 8. Germline values: CDR1 MDHEN, CDR2 SYDVKM. CDR3 nucleotides: TGTGCCAGCAGCCCGTCGGGGGGGTGGTACGAGCAGTACTTC. The encoded protein is CASSPSGGWYEQYF.

This chain uses TRBV28 with TRBJ2-5; tentatively, D is TRBD1 (6 bases). This CDR3 has 14 amino acids. The V end lost 4 bases, the J end lost 1 base, and 10 bases lay between the germline ends. The germline V gene encodes CDR1 MDHEN and CDR2 SYDVKM. CDR3 bases: TGTGCCAGCAGTTACACAGGGTTCCAAGAGACCCAGTACTTC. As protein: CASSYTGFQETQYF. Based on the CDR3 plus reference TRBV28 and TRBJ2-5, the full variable domain is DVKVTQSSRYLVKRTGEKVFLECVQDMDHENMFWYRQDPGLGLRLIYFSYDVKMKEKGDIPEGYSVSREKKERFSLILESASTNQTSMYLCASSYTGFQETQYFGPGTRLLVL.

The CDR3 nucleotides read TGTGCCAGCAGTTCAGTTCAGGGGGCAAACACTGAAGCTTTCTTT. Translating gives CASSSVQGANTEAFF. The chain has TRBV2 and TRBJ1-1, with 8 bases identical to TRBD1. The length of the CDR3 is 15 residues. The germline CDR1 and CDR2 sequences are SNHLY and FYNNEI. With 5 bases clipped from V and 2 bases from J, the junction kept 7 bases outside the gene matches. Variable domain in full (rest from reference TRBV2 and TRBJ1-1): EPEVTQTPSHQVTQMGQEVILRCVPISNHLYFYWYRQILGQKVEFLVSFYNNEISEKSEIFDDQFSVERPDGSNFTLKIRSTKLEDSAMYFCASSSVQGANTEAFFGQGTRLTVV.

This clone has a count of ten or more. This rearrangement joins TRBV6-2 or TRBV6-3 to TRBJ2-7; the match to TRBD2 covers 10 bases. Germline values: CDR1 MNHEY, CDR2 SVGEGT. The V and J ends lost 2 bases and 2 bases, in that order; junction bases with no gene match: 0. The CDR3 length is 14 residues. This CDR3 is CASSYGTSAYEQYF. In DNA, the CDR3 is TGTGCCAGCAGTTACGGGACTAGCGCCTACGAGCAGTACTTC.

The chain uses TRBV7-2 and TRBJ2-1, with 8 nucleotides matching TRBD2. V lost 4 bases to trimming and J lost 9 bases; unmatched junction nucleotides: 8. This CDR3 is 14 amino acids long. Germline V CDR1 and CDR2: SGHTA, FQGNSA. CDR3 sequence: CASSSIAGMGEQFF. The CDR3 bases are TGTGCCAGCAGCTCGATAGCGGGAATGGGTGAGCAGTTCTTC.

The chain is built from TRBV19 and TRBJ2-1; 10 bases are shared with TRBD1. CDR3 length: 16 residues. Trimming removed 0 bases from V and 8 bases from J; junction bases left unmatched: 7. Germline values: CDR1 LNHDA, CDR2 SQIVND (reference sequence). CDR3 amino acids: CASSIDLETGGDEQFF. The CDR3 DNA reads TGTGCCAGTAGTATAGATCTGGAGACAGGGGGCGATGAGCAGTTCTTC.

The chain uses TRBV11-3 and TRBJ2-3; D ambiguous. The CDR3 loop spans 13 amino acids. In germline, CDR1 is SGHNT, CDR2 YENEEA. V was clipped by 3 bases and J by 2 bases, with 6 bases between them. This CDR3 reads CASSFHFTDTQYF. In nucleotides, the CDR3 is TGTGCCAGCAGCTTCCACTTCACAGATACGCAGTATTTT. The full variable domain, in which reference TRBV11-3 and TRBJ2-3 provide the parts outside the CDR3, is EAGVVQSPRYKIIEKKQPVAFWCNPISGHNTLYWYLQNLGQGPELLIRYENEEAVDDSQLPKDRFSAERLKGVDSTLKIQPAELGDSAVYLCASSFHFTDTQYFGPGTRLTVL.

The chain employs TRBV28 and TRBJ2-3; 11 bases map to TRBD1. With V trimmed by 6 bases and J by 4 bases, 6 bases remained unmatched. This CDR3 region has 15 residues. Germline V gene data show CDR1 as MDHEN and CDR2 as SYDVKM. In DNA form, the CDR3 reads TGTGCCAGCAGGTTTCCGGGACAGGGGGCAGATACGCAGTATTTT. Translating it yields CASRFPGQGADTQYF.

This clone was picked up one time. The chain carries TRBV6-2 or TRBV6-3 and TRBJ1-2; TRBD1 agrees at 8 bases. This CDR3 is built from 16 residues. Looked up from germline, CDR1 is MNHEY and CDR2 is SVGEGT. V was clipped by 0 bases and J by 1 base; unmatched bases: 4. The DNA of the CDR3 is TGTGCCAGCAGTTACTCACCGGACAGGGTTAACTATGGCTACACCTTC. Amino acid sequence: CASSYSPDRVNYGYTF.

The genes are TRBV12-3 or TRBV12-4 and TRBJ2-2, with D tentatively TRBD1 (5 bases). The CDR3 contains 13 residues. The germline V and J ends were trimmed by 1 base and 7 bases, with 7 bases remaining between them. The CDR3 spells CASSLVRVGELFF. The CDR3 DNA follows: TGTGCCAGCAGTTTAGTCAGGGTCGGGGAGCTGTTTTTT.

CDR3 region: CASGDGQLYGYTF. The DNA of the CDR3 is TGTGCCAGCGGCGACGGACAGCTCTATGGCTACACCTTC. V and J are TRBV5-4 and TRBJ1-2, with D tentatively TRBD1 (6 bases). V shed 7 bases and J shed 4 bases, with 14 bases lying between them. There are 13 residues in the CDR3. Germline lookup yields CDR1 SGHNT and CDR2 YYREEE (reference sequence).

The chain joins TRBV9 to TRBJ2-1; D call uncertain. The CDR3 sequence is 15 residues long. Trimming shortened V by 0 bases and J by 4 bases, and 11 bases separated the two germline ends. Germline CDR1 and CDR2: SGDLS and YYNGEE. CDR3 protein: CASSVDEAGYNEQFF. The CDR3 nucleotides are TGTGCCAGCAGCGTAGATGAGGCTGGGTACAATGAGCAGTTCTTC.

The V and J genes are TRBV29-1 and TRBJ2-1, with TRBD2 matching over 13 bases. The CDR3 contains 13 residues. V was pared by 4 bases and J by 9 bases, with 3 bases of the junction left unmatched. The germline gives CDR1 SQVTM, CDR2 ANQGSEA. CDR3 in DNA: TGCAGCGTTGGACTAGCGGGGGGAGGTGAGCAGTTCTTC. This encodes CSVGLAGGGEQFF.

The J gene is TRBJ2-2, the V gene TRBV7-2; the match to TRBD1 covers 9 bases. J lost 6 bases, V lost 5 bases, and 10 bases had no gene match. The CDR3 is 16 residues long. Germline CDR1 is SGHTA and CDR2 is FQGNSA. The CDR3 reads CASSPSDRGGSGELFF. The CDR3 DNA follows: TGTGCCAGCAGCCCTTCGGACAGGGGCGGGTCCGGGGAGCTGTTTTTT. Full variable domain (outside the CDR3, taken from reference TRBV7-2 and TRBJ2-2): GAGVSQSPSNKVTEKGKDVELRCDPISGHTALYWYRQSLGQGLEFLIYFQGNSAPDKSGLPSDRFSAERTGGSVSTLTIQRTQQEDSAVYLCASSPSDRGGSGELFFGEGSRLTVL.

The chain recombines TRBV11-2 with TRBJ2-1, with 10 bases identical to TRBD2. Germline values: CDR1 SGHAT, CDR2 FQNNGV. The CDR3 is made up of 15 amino acids. V lost 6 bases to trimming and J lost 4 bases; unmatched junction nucleotides: 6. CDR3 sequence: CASRSGLARYNEQFF. The DNA of the CDR3 is TGTGCCAGCAGGTCGGGACTAGCGAGATACAATGAGCAGTTCTTC.

V is TRBV10-3 and J is TRBJ1-1; D is possibly TRBD1 (5 bases). V was clipped by 10 bases and J by 0 bases, with 18 bases between them. The length of the CDR3 is 15 residues. Germline-derived CDR1 and CDR2 are ENHRY and SYGVKD. The CDR3 sequence is CATYEHDRLNTEAFF. Here the CDR3 DNA reads TGTGCCACCTACGAACATGACAGATTGAACACTGAAGCTTTCTTT.

V is TRBV19 and J is TRBJ1-2, with no clear D. Trimming took 7 bases from V and 6 from J, leaving 12 bases between them. The germline V gene has CDR1 LNHDA and CDR2 SQIVND (reference sequence). The CDR3 sequence is 12 residues long. The CDR3 bases are TGTGCCAGTACTTGGGCGAGTCATGGCTACACCTTC. Translating it yields CASTWASHGYTF.

The V call is TRBV29-1, the J call TRBJ2-5; a possible D gene is TRBD1 (6 bases). CDR3 size: 14 residues. V shed 7 bases and J shed 5 bases, with 20 bases lying between them. CDR1 is SQVTM, CDR2 ANQGSEA, per germline. The CDR3 protein is CSARTDSATETQYF. The CDR3, as DNA: TGCAGCGCGCGGACGGACAGTGCGACTGAGACCCAGTACTTC.

This sequence joins TRBV4-1 and TRBJ2-5; D is ambiguous. Germline CDR1 and CDR2: MGHRA and YSYEKL. V was clipped by 2 bases and J by 5 bases, with 9 bases between them. The CDR3 spans 13 residues. The CDR3 nucleotides read TGCGCCAGCAGCCAAATTGTATTTGAGACCCAGTACTTC. Protein product: CASSQIVFETQYF.